The sample holds a few counts of the clone carrying this T cell receptor beta chain. Its antigen is not known. This CDR3 is 17 amino acids long. V lost 2 bases to trimming and J lost 6 bases, with 22 bases between them. Germline CDR1 is LNHNV and CDR2 is YYDKDF (reference sequence). The sample belongs to a study of beta chain features in type 1 diabetes. Expressed TCRB transcripts were sequenced because the entire RNA isolate underwent reverse transcription. Approximately 3.5 million reads per sample on average were obtained from naive, central memory and regulatory T cell samples. Repertoires were generated with immunoSEQ multiplex PCR, while TCRdb's copy carries only in-frame clones and drops some. The sample has roughly 450,000 clones; roughly an eighth are singletons. Notes on the study in general: Whether TCRB rearrangement is influenced by HLA type went unresolved here.

V usage is TRBV15 and J usage is TRBJ1-2; possible D gene TRBD1, 6 bases. This TCR was recovered from a woman under 30 in good health. Sequencing was done on a sample of naive CD4+ T cells from blood. CDR3 DNA sequence: TGTGCCACCAGCAGAAGGGGGACCTGGCAGGGGAGCCATGGCTACACCTTC. As protein: CATSRRGTWQGSHGYTF.